The present T cell receptor beta chain was sequenced within a study of a mutant IDH1 vaccine in newly diagnosed glioma. Trimming pared 6 bases from V and 1 base from J, leaving 15 bases between. The germline V gene encodes CDR1 SNHLY and CDR2 FYNNEI. The CDR3 runs 15 residues. Specified time point: week 5, during vaccination. Vaccination used 300 ug of mutant IDH1 20-mer peptide per dose, with topical imiquimod. Notes on this clone: Its antigen is still unknown.

Clones were read by immunoSEQ multiplex PCR, and TCRdb kept only the in-frame ones, dropping some. Altogether about 30,000 clones are present, roughly 87% being singletons, with the ten largest covering about 3.5%. The clonotype comes from a woman between 40 and 50 years old with glioma. Some clones in this sample may be carry-over from other donors' samples. The specimen was peripheral blood mononuclear cells (PBMCs), collected from a glioma patient whose treatment included an IDH1 peptide vaccine. This chain uses TRBV2 with TRBJ1-1; a possible D gene is TRBD1 (5 bases). CDR3 in amino acids: CASRTLGTGNTEAFF. The CDR3 bases are TGTGCCAGCAGAACATTAGGGACGGGGAACACTGAAGCTTTCTTT.